This T cell receptor beta chain was recorded in a study of cytomegalovirus exposure and HLA in healthy donors. Study-wide results and limits: Equally common other TCR beta chains were less clonally expanded than HLA-associated ones, a later analysis found. Analyses of presence/absence relied on an assumption of roughly uniform sequencing depth across donors. Analysis performed later found approximately 17,000 TCR beta sequences associated with HLA alleles at 0.05 false discovery rate.

PCR involved 60 Vbeta and 13 Jbeta primers. This table comes from immunoSEQ multiplex PCR, and its TCRdb copy is limited to in-frame clones, with some not included. The sample consists of some 110,000 clones, roughly 15% of them appearing once. Trimming removed 2 bases at V and 4 bases at J, with 12 bases between. Germline CDR1 reads MNHEY; CDR2 reads SVGAGI. The CDR3 is 15 residues long. With respect to this clone: Its antigen remains unknown.

V usage is TRBV6-5 and J usage is TRBJ2-1; maybe TRBD2 (6 bases). The TCR sequence derives from a female donor in good health and CMV-seronegative. Input material: PBMCs. DNA of the CDR3: TGTGCCAGCAGTTACGCGGGACCGAGGTACAATGAGCAGTTCTTC. Encoded protein: CASSYAGPRYNEQFF.